This T cell receptor (beta chain) emerged from a study of shared clonotypes between healthy human individuals. Overall study results and limits: Naive CD4 clonotypes overlapped across a handful of donors at around 5%.

As regards this clone: Its antigen is undetermined.

Genomic DNA of every subset was divided equally among multiple immunoSEQ plates. Method: immunoSEQ multiplex PCR; TCRdb's copy keeps in-frame clones and lacks some. The sample has over a million clones, around 97% seen once. Negatively enriched CD4+ T cells were divided by CD45RA into naive and memory. Trimming removed 6 bases from V and 3 bases from J, with 12 bases in between. The CDR3 extends over 13 amino acids. Germline V gene sequence: CDR1 SGHRS, CDR2 YFSETQ. V gene TRBV5-1 combines with J gene TRBJ2-5, with D perhaps matching TRBD1 (5 bases). The TCR sequence derives from a man in his thirties or forties in good health. Specimen: naive CD4+ T cells sorted from blood. Subset meaning: CD45RA+ positively selected. The CDR3 region has the DNA TGCGCCAGCAACCGACAGTATGAAGAGACCCAGTACTTC. This sequence encodes CASNRQYEETQYF.